Shown below are 26 T cell receptor beta chains from a single sample sequenced in a study of Graves' ophthalmopathy and Graves' hyperthyroidism. Amplifying from RNA transcripts, the study obtained TCR beta CDR3 regions. Second-round multiplex PCR followed a first-round RT-PCR using HTBI primers. MiXCR, applied by TCRdb to the multiplex PCR reads, yields one record per CDR3 protein. The data show about 400,000 distinct CDR3 sequences, 20% to 25% seen once. Sequencing was carried out using peripheral blood. The receptors here all came from a woman aged 18-29 years with stable Graves' hyperthyroidism.

V is TRBV10-3 and J is TRBJ2-7, with a possible D match to TRBD2 (5 bases). Trimming shortened V by 3 bases and J by 1 base, and 10 bases separated the two germline ends. Germline values: CDR1 ENHRY, CDR2 SYGVKD. There are 14 residues in the CDR3. CDR3 sequence reads: CAISEREISYEQYF. CDR3 nucleotides: TGTGCCATCAGTGAACGGGAAATATCCTACGAGCAGTACTTC.

This chain uses TRBV19 with TRBJ2-4; D might be TRBD1 (6 bases). Trimming shortened V by 4 bases and J by 3 bases, and 13 bases separated the two germline ends. The CDR3 runs to 15 residues. CDR1 and CDR2 from the germline V gene are LNHDA and SQIVND (reference sequence). CDR3 DNA: TGTGCCAGTAGTAACAGGGTTCGTGGCAAAAACATTCAGTACTTC. Amino acid sequence: CASSNRVRGKNIQYF.

This clonotype was recorded at least ten times. A much more abundant neighbour one base away suggests this may be a read error. The chain is built from TRBV7-8 and TRBJ2-7; D is possibly TRBD2 (6 bases). The germline CDR1 and CDR2 sequences are SGHVS and FQNEAQ. Deletions cut 3 bases from V and 3 bases from J, with 12 bases between. The CDR3 length is 14 residues. CDR3 bases: TGTGCCAGCAGCTTTGGACTGGGGGGCTACGAGCAGTACTTC. It specifies CASSFGLGGYEQYF.

There are many counts of this clonotype. CDR3 loop: CASRQTGYEQYF. Here the CDR3 DNA reads TGTGCCAGCAGGCAGACAGGGTACGAGCAGTACTTC. This sequence joins TRBV12-3 or TRBV12-4 and TRBJ2-7; 7 nucleotides align to TRBD1. CDR3 length equals 12 residues. V lost 6 bases, J lost 4 bases, and 3 bases stayed unmatched.

This clonotype came up many times. The genes are TRBV10-3 and TRBJ1-5; D remains unclear. V lost 10 bases, J lost 2 bases, and 18 bases lay in between. The length of the CDR3 is 15 residues. CDR1 is ENHRY, CDR2 SYGVKD, per germline. For the CDR3, the DNA is TGTGCCACCGGGCAGGCGGGGTATGGCAATCAGCCCCAGCATTTT. Protein product: CATGQAGYGNQPQHF.

The rearrangement uses TRBV20-1 and TRBJ2-7, with unresolved D. V gave up 4 bases and J gave up 4 bases, with 11 bases separating them. Germline values: CDR1 DFQATT, CDR2 SNEGSKA (reference sequence). The CDR3 totals 12 residues. The CDR3 DNA follows: TGCAGTGCTACCACGTCAGGTTACGAGCAGTACTTC. Residues: CSATTSGYEQYF.

Many counts were recorded for this clonotype. The genes are TRBV19 and TRBJ2-7; tentatively, D is TRBD1 or TRBD2 (5 bases each). Deletions cut 3 bases from V and 6 bases from J, with 9 bases between. The CDR3 is 12 residues long. The germline gives CDR1 LNHDA, CDR2 SQIVND (reference sequence). The CDR3 region is CASSIRDGEQYF. CDR3 DNA: TGTGCCAGTAGTATCAGGGACGGCGAGCAGTACTTC.

The chain has TRBV6-1 and TRBJ1-1, with no clear D. The CDR3 is 10 residues long. The V gene lost 10 bases and the J gene lost 8 bases, with 11 bases spanning the gap. Germline CDR1 and CDR2: MNHNS and SASEGT. The CDR3 protein is CATNRGEAFF. In nucleotides, the CDR3 is TGTGCCACCAACCGGGGAGAAGCTTTCTTT.

This clonotype was observed at least ten times. CDR3 in amino acids: CSVAQGTVSYEQYF. DNA of the CDR3: TGCAGCGTGGCACAGGGAACCGTTTCCTACGAGCAGTACTTC. J is TRBJ2-7 and V is TRBV29-1; a possible D gene is TRBD1 (6 bases). V lost 6 bases, J lost 1 base, and 16 bases lay in between. Germline CDR1 reads SQVTM; CDR2 reads ANQGSEA. The CDR3 is 14 residues long.

In its sample, this clonotype was seen many times. The chain combines TRBV7-9 with TRBJ1-5, with 10 bases aligning to TRBD1. The CDR3 length is 14 residues. Looked up from germline, CDR1 is SEHNR and CDR2 is FQNEAQ (reference sequence). V was clipped by 6 bases and J by 6 bases; unmatched bases: 5. The CDR3 loop reads CASSRDRGFQPQHF. As DNA, the CDR3 is TGTGCCAGCAGTAGGGACAGGGGATTTCAGCCCCAGCATTTT.

This clonotype was picked up many times. The gene calls are TRBV4-1 and TRBJ2-7; possibly TRBD2 for D (6 bases). Looked up from germline, CDR1 is MGHRA and CDR2 is YSYEKL. V was trimmed by 3 bases and J by 3 bases, leaving 18 bases between them. This CDR3 contains 16 residues. CDR3 protein: CASSQPGFKDYYEQYF. Here the CDR3 DNA reads TGCGCCAGCAGCCAGCCGGGATTTAAGGACTACTACGAGCAGTACTTC.

The rearrangement links TRBV5-1 to TRBJ1-1; a possible D gene is TRBD1 (6 bases). The V end lost 4 bases, the J end lost 0 bases, and 16 bases lay between the germline ends. The CDR3 is made up of 16 amino acids. Looked up from germline, CDR1 is SGHRS and CDR2 is YFSETQ. CDR3 region: CASSLRQGRMNTEAFF. In nucleotides, the CDR3 is TGCGCCAGCAGCCTTCGGCAGGGGCGAATGAACACTGAAGCTTTCTTT.

This clonotype was seen ten or more times. This chain joins TRBV5-1 and TRBJ2-5, with 12 bases identical to TRBD2. Germline CDR1 SGHRS, CDR2 YFSETQ. J was trimmed by 2 bases and V by 4 bases; bases with no gene match: 6. This CDR3 is 16 amino acids long. For the CDR3, the DNA is TGCGCCAGCAGCAAAAACCTAGCGGGAGGGCAAGAGACCCAGTACTTC. Translated, it gives CASSKNLAGGQETQYF.

This clonotype showed up just a few times. This could be a read error, since a much larger clone is one nucleotide away. The chain is built from TRBV7-6 and TRBJ2-5, with TRBD1 matching 8 bases. Germline values: CDR1 SGHVS, CDR2 FNYEAQ. The CDR3 has 15 residues. In nucleotides, the CDR3 is TGTGCCAGCAGCACAGGATCGACAGGGGAAGAGACCAAGTACTTC. This sequence encodes CASSTGSTGEETKYF.

The V and J genes are TRBV3-1 and TRBJ1-5; D is unclear. The germline V gene encodes CDR1 LGHDT and CDR2 YNNKEL (reference sequence). V was clipped by 1 base and J by 4 bases, with 8 bases between them. This CDR3 is built from 14 residues. The CDR3 DNA reads as TGTGCCAGCAGCCAAGCGGGATGGAATCAGCCCCAGCATTTT. This codes for CASSQAGWNQPQHF.

The sample holds many counts of this clonotype. This sequence joins TRBV9 and TRBJ1-6; D may be TRBD1 (6 bases). This CDR3 is 17 amino acids long. Germline V gives CDR1 SGDLS, CDR2 YYNGEE. V was trimmed by 4 bases and J by 2 bases, leaving 16 bases between them. In nucleotides, the CDR3 is TGTGCCAGCAGCCCAGAGGCAGGGGCCGCCTATAATTCACCCCTCCACTTT. Protein: CASSPEAGAAYNSPLHF.

The rearrangement uses TRBV19 and TRBJ2-2; 12 positions match TRBD2. The ends lost 6 bases at V and 2 bases at J; junction bases unmatched: 4. The CDR3 runs 16 residues. Germline CDR1 is LNHDA and CDR2 is SQIVND (reference sequence). This CDR3 reads CASRQGLAGNTGELFF. The DNA for the CDR3 is TGTGCCAGTAGACAAGGACTAGCGGGAAACACCGGGGAGCTGTTTTTT.

The chain combines TRBV7-2 with TRBJ2-7, with 9 bases that match TRBD1. The ends lost 5 bases at V and 1 base at J; junction bases unmatched: 6. Germline V gene lookup returns CDR1 SGHTA and CDR2 FQGNSA. The CDR3 length is 15 residues. The CDR3 DNA is TGTGCCAGCAGCACCGGGACAGGGTTTTCCTACGAGCAGTACTTC. The encoded protein is CASSTGTGFSYEQYF.

This chain joins TRBV12-3 or TRBV12-4 and TRBJ2-7; the D gene is possibly TRBD1 (5 bases). The CDR3 is 14 residues long. V was clipped by 1 base and J by 6 bases, with 13 bases between them. The CDR3, as DNA: TGTGCCAGCAGTTTAGTAGTTCAGGGCGGCGAGCAGTACTTC. Its protein product is CASSLVVQGGEQYF.

The rearrangement joins TRBV6-1 to TRBJ1-2; possibly TRBD1 for D (6 bases). CDR3 length: 14 amino acids. V was trimmed by 6 bases and J by 7 bases, leaving 18 bases between them. In germline, CDR1 is MNHNS, CDR2 SASEGT. CDR3: CASSPSTGQFGYTF. For the CDR3, the DNA is TGTGCCAGCAGCCCGTCAACAGGGCAGTTTGGCTACACCTTC.

This clonotype was counted many times. CDR3 loop: CSVPRGYTGELFF. The CDR3 DNA follows: TGCAGCGTCCCTAGAGGGTACACCGGGGAGCTGTTTTTT. The chain joins TRBV29-1 to TRBJ2-2; TRBD2 might be the D (5 bases). With 6 bases removed from V and 3 bases from J, the gap between germline ends came to 11 bases. The germline V gene has CDR1 SQVTM and CDR2 ANQGSEA. The CDR3 sequence is 13 residues long.

This clonotype has at least ten counts. The rearrangement links TRBV20-1 to TRBJ2-5; 8 bases align to TRBD1. Germline V gene lookup returns CDR1 DFQATT and CDR2 SNEGSKA (reference sequence). The CDR3 spans 13 residues. V was clipped by 2 bases and J by 4 bases; unmatched bases: 3. The CDR3 DNA follows: TGCAGTGCTAGACGGACAGGGCGAGAGACCCAGTACTTC. Translating it yields CSARRTGRETQYF.

Many counts were recorded for this clonotype. V is TRBV3-1 and J is TRBJ2-5, with 9 bases lining up with TRBD1. This CDR3 contains 18 residues. The V segment lost 1 base and the J segment 5 bases; nucleotides outside the gene matches: 14. Germline CDR1 and CDR2: LGHDT and YNNKEL (reference sequence). The CDR3 DNA sequence: TGTGCCAGCAGCCAAGCGGGACAGGGAACCGGAATTGCGGAGACCCAGTACTTC. This sequence encodes CASSQAGQGTGIAETQYF.

This clonotype was observed a few times. At one end, the junction sequence differs from germline, possibly due to a read error. V is TRBV18 and J is TRBJ2-5; 7 nucleotides align to TRBD2. Germline CDR1 reads KGHSH; CDR2 reads LQKENI. CDR3 length equals 13 residues. The CDR3 DNA follows: TGTGCCAGCTCAGCAGGGAGGGAAGAGTCCCAGTACTTC. Its protein is CASSAGREESQYF. The variable domain in full, with the rest retrieved from reference TRBV18 and TRBJ2-5, is NAGVMQNPRHLVRRRGQEARLRCSPMKGHSHVYWYRQLPEEGLKFMVYLQKENIIDESGMPKERFSAEFPKEGPSILRIQQVVRGDSAAYFCASSAGREESQYFGPGTRLLVL.

The chain recombines TRBV10-3 with TRBJ1-3; D may be TRBD1 (5 bases). The germline gives CDR1 ENHRY, CDR2 SYGVKD. The V end lost 6 bases, the J end lost 9 bases, and 15 bases lay between the germline ends. The CDR3 is 13 amino acids. The CDR3 region has the DNA TGTGCCATCAGGACAACGGGGGTCGTCACCATATATTTT. Translating gives CAIRTTGVVTIYF.

This clonotype was counted ten times or more. This chain uses TRBV5-1 with TRBJ2-2, with D perhaps TRBD2 (6 bases). The CDR3 sequence is 16 residues long. The germline V gene has CDR1 SGHRS and CDR2 YFSETQ. V lost 1 base, J lost 3 bases, and 13 bases lay in between. For the CDR3, the DNA is TGCGCCAGCAGCTTGTCCGCGGGGCGCGACACCGGGGAGCTGTTTTTT. Translation gives CASSLSAGRDTGELFF.